The clone carrying this T cell receptor beta chain was found many times. These data come from a study of T cells in Graves' hyperthyroidism and ophthalmopathy. Trimming pared 8 bases from V and 6 bases from J, leaving 13 bases between. CDR3 length: 11 amino acids. Germline CDR1 is GTSNPN and CDR2 is SVGIG (reference sequence). Template material for amplifying TCR beta CDR3 regions consisted of RNA transcripts. TCR CDR3 underwent first-round RT-PCR with the HTBI primer set. From the multiplex PCR reads, TCRdb called clonotypes with MiXCR, one entry per CDR3 protein. The profile shows around 610,000 distinct CDR3 sequences, roughly 14% of them singletons.

Source material: blood. The V and J genes are TRBV30 and TRBJ1-1; tentative D call: TRBD1 (5 bases). This clonotype was obtained from a woman aged 35 to 49 with Graves' ophthalmopathy. This chain's CDR3 is CAAPRGAEAFF. Here the CDR3 DNA reads TGTGCCGCACCCCGGGGGGCTGAAGCTTTCTTT.